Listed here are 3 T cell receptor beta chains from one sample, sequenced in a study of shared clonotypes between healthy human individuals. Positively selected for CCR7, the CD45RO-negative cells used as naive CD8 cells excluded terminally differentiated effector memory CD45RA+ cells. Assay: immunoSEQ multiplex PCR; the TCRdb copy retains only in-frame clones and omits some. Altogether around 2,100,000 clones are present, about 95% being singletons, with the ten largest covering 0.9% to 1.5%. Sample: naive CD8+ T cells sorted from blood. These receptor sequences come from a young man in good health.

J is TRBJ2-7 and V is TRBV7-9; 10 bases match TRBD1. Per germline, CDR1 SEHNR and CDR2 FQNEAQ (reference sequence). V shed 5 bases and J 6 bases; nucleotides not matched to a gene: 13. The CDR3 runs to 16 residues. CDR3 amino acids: CASSVLPGQGSGEQYF. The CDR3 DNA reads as TGTGCCAGCAGCGTCCTTCCGGGACAGGGGAGTGGCGAGCAGTACTTC.

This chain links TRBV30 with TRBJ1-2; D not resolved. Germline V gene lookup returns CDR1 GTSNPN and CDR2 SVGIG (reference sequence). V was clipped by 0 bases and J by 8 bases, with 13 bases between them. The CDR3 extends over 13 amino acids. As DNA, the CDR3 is TGTGCCTGGAGTGTTGAAGGGCGCAGGGGCTACACCTTC. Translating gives CAWSVEGRRGYTF.

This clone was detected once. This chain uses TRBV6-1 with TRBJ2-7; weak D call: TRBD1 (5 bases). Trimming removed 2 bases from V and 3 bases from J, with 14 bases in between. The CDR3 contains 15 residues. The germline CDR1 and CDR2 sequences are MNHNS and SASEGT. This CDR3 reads CASSETGDSIYEQYF. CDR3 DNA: TGTGCCAGCAGTGAAACAGGAGACAGCATCTACGAGCAGTACTTC.